This TCR beta chain is drawn from a study of T-cell memory formation after mild COVID-19. Across the study: The two donors had largely donor-specific TCR clusters. Findings and caveats of the study: Contracting clones, day 15 to 85, had balanced CD4/CD8, and later expanders favored CD4+. Researchers found some responding clones in pre-infection memory, a sign that cross-reactive memory joined. Among contracting clones, CD4+ were mainly CM/EM and CD8+ enriched in EMRA.

This clonotype has more than one count but fewer than ten. Its antigen is unknown. This CDR3 is 15 amino acids long. Trimming at V came to 5 bases and at J to 4 bases, leaving 5 bases not matched to a gene. Germline loops: CDR1 MNHNS, CDR2 SASEGT. MiXCR, run by TCRdb on the 5' RACE reads, gives a single entry per CDR3 protein. Here the sample spans 350,000 to 450,000 distinct CDR3 sequences, approximately 20% being singletons. The source of this sequence is an adult woman who had mild COVID-19 (a few samples of this study predate the infection). Cell type and time point are not known. The sequenced sample consisted of PBMCs or a T cell subset sorted from them (not recorded which). The V call is TRBV6-1, the J call TRBJ2-1; 10 bases align to TRBD2. CDR3 sequence (DNA): TGTGCCAGCAGTCGTAGCGGGAGGAGTTACAATGAGCAGTTCTTC. Translating it yields CASSRSGRSYNEQFF.